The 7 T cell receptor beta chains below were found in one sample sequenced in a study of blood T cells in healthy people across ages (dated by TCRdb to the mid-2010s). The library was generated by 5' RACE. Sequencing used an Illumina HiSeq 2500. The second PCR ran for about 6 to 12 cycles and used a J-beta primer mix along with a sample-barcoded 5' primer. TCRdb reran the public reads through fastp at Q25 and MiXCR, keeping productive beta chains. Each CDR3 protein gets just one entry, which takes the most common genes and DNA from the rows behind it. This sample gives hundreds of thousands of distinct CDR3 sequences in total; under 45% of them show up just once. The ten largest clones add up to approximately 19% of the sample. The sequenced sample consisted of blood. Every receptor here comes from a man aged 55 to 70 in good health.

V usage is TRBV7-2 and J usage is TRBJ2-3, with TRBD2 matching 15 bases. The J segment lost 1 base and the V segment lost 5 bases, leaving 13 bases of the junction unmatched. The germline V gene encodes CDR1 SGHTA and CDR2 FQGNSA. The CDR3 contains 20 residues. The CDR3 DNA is TGTGCCAGCAGCCCCAAAGGTCGGACTAGCGGGGGGGCTGGCACAGATACGCAGTATTTT. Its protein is CASSPKGRTSGGAGTDTQYF. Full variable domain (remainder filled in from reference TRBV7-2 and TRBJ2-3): GAGVSQSPSNKVTEKGKDVELRCDPISGHTALYWYRQSLGQGLEFLIYFQGNSAPDKSGLPSDRFSAERTGGSVSTLTIQRTQQEDSAVYLCASSPKGRTSGGAGTDTQYFGPGTRLTVL.

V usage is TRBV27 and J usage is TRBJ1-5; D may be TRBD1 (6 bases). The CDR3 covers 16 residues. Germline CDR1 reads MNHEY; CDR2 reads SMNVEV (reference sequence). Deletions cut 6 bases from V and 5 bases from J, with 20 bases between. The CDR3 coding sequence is TGTGCCAGCAGCCCCCAGGGGCCAAACTTCGATCAGCCCCAGCATTTT. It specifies CASSPQGPNFDQPQHF.

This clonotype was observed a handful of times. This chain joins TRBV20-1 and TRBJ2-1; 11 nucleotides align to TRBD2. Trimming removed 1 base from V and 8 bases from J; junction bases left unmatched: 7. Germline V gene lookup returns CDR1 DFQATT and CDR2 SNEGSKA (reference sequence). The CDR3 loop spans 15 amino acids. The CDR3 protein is CSARGVLAGGYEQFF. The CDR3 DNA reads TGCAGTGCTAGAGGGGTGCTAGCGGGGGGTTATGAGCAGTTCTTC.

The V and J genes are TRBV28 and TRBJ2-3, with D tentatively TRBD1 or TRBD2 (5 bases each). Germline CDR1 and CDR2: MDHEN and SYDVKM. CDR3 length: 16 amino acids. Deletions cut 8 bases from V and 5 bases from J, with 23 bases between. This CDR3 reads CASPPQGRNSGDTQYF. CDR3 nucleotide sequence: TGTGCCAGCCCTCCCCAGGGACGAAATTCGGGAGATACGCAGTATTTT.

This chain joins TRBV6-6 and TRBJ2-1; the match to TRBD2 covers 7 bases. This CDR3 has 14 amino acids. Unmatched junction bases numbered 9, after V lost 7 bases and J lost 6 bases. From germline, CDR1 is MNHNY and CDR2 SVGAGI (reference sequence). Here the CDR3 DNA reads TGTGCCAGCAACGCCCGTATAGCGGGCAATGAGCAGTTCTTC. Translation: CASNARIAGNEQFF.

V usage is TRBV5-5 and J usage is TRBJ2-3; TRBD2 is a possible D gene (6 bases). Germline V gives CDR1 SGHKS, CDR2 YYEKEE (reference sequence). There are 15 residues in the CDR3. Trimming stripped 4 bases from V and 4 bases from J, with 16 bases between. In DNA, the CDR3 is TGTGCCAGCAGCCCCTGGCAGGGAGGAGCAGATACGCAGTATTTT. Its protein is CASSPWQGGADTQYF.

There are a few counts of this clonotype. The CDR3 loop reads CSVAHQGRSYEQYF. In nucleotides, the CDR3 is TGCAGCGTCGCTCACCAGGGTCGTTCCTACGAGCAGTACTTC. This rearrangement joins TRBV29-1 to TRBJ2-7; tentatively, D is TRBD1 (5 bases). The V end was cut by 6 bases, the J end by 1 base, with 16 bases between. The CDR3 has 14 amino acids. Germline values: CDR1 SQVTM, CDR2 ANQGSEA.